These 20 T cell receptor beta chains were sequenced from one sample in a study of cytomegalovirus exposure and HLA in healthy donors. A multiplex PCR was run with 60 Vbeta primers and 13 Jbeta primers. Produced via immunoSEQ multiplex PCR; TCRdb's table is partial and in-frame only. This sample has roughly 56,000 clones, with about 89% found just once. Sequenced material: PBMCs. These receptors all come from a man aged 18 to 29 in good health and CMV-seronegative.

This rearrangement joins TRBV28 to TRBJ1-6; the D gene is possibly TRBD1 (6 bases). V lost 6 bases and J lost 6, with 15 bases in between. The germline V gene has CDR1 MDHEN and CDR2 SYDVKM. This CDR3 contains 15 residues. The CDR3 nucleotides read TGTGCCAGCAGCTTCCGACAGGCAATTAATTCACCCCTCCACTTT. Protein sequence: CASSFRQAINSPLHF.

This chain joins TRBV2 and TRBJ1-1, with D perhaps TRBD1 (6 bases). Germline lookup yields CDR1 SNHLY and CDR2 FYNNEI. This CDR3 comprises 14 residues. V lost 6 bases to trimming and J lost 0 bases, with 11 bases between them. The CDR3 protein is CASRGQFMNTEAFF. The CDR3 bases are TGTGCCAGCAGAGGACAGTTTATGAACACTGAAGCTTTCTTT.

This rearrangement joins TRBV6-5 to TRBJ1-2; the D is unclear. Looked up from germline, CDR1 is MNHEY and CDR2 is SVGAGI. The CDR3 runs to 13 residues. V was trimmed by 4 bases and J by 1 base, leaving 7 bases between them. The CDR3, as DNA: TGTGCCAGCAGTTGGGCACGTAACTATGGCTACACCTTC. Protein product: CASSWARNYGYTF.

The genes are TRBV19 and TRBJ1-2; D possibly corresponds to TRBD1 (5 bases). Germline values: CDR1 LNHDA, CDR2 SQIVND (reference sequence). CDR3 length: 13 residues. V was clipped by 10 bases and J by 2 bases, with 14 bases between them. The CDR3 sequence is CATNRGVNYGYTF. The CDR3 coding sequence is TGTGCCACCAATAGGGGCGTGAACTATGGCTACACCTTC.

The rearrangement joins TRBV5-1 to TRBJ2-3; a weak D match, TRBD2 (6 bases). V lost 4 bases and J lost 3, with 15 bases in between. The CDR3 extends over 15 amino acids. Germline V gene lookup returns CDR1 SGHRS and CDR2 YFSETQ. The DNA for the CDR3 is TGCGCCAGCAGCGTTGGGTTGGGGGGTACAGATACGCAGTATTTT. Encoded protein: CASSVGLGGTDTQYF.

This chain connects TRBV9 to TRBJ2-3; D is perhaps TRBD2 (5 bases). This CDR3 is built from 13 residues. Looked up from germline, CDR1 is SGDLS and CDR2 is YYNGEE. Trimming took 3 bases from V and 9 from J, leaving 14 bases between them. CDR3: CASSGRYSDTQYF. The CDR3 nucleotides are TGTGCCAGCAGCGGCCGGTATAGCGACACGCAGTATTTT. Together with reference TRBV9 and TRBJ2-3, the CDR3 gives the full variable domain: DSGVTQTPKHLITATGQRVTLRCSPRSGDLSVYWYQQSLDQGLQFLIQYYNGEERAKGNILERFSAQQFPDLHSELNLSSLELGDSALYFCASSGRYSDTQYFGPGTRLTVL.

The rearrangement uses TRBV9 and TRBJ2-7, with D maybe TRBD1 (6 bases). The germline V gene encodes CDR1 SGDLS and CDR2 YYNGEE. Trimming removed 0 bases from V and 1 base from J, with 11 bases in between. The CDR3 is 15 amino acids. The CDR3 bases are TGTGCCAGCAGCGTAGGTACAGGGCGGTCCTACGAGCAGTACTTC. Protein product: CASSVGTGRSYEQYF.

CDR3 DNA sequence: TGTGCCAGCAGCTCCAGGGTGACTAGCACAGATACGCAGTATTTT. This translates into CASSSRVTSTDTQYF. This sequence joins TRBV11-2 and TRBJ2-3, with a possible D match to TRBD1 (5 bases). This CDR3 has 15 residues. In germline, CDR1 is SGHAT, CDR2 FQNNGV. Trimming cost V 4 bases and J 0 bases, with 11 bases left between them.

J is TRBJ1-5 and V is TRBV19, with unresolved D. The germline V and J ends were trimmed by 1 base and 4 bases, with 8 bases remaining between them. The CDR3 spans 14 residues. The germline V gene has CDR1 LNHDA and CDR2 SQIVND (reference sequence). The CDR3 DNA reads TGTGCCAGTAGTATAGCCCCGGGGAATCAGCCCCAGCATTTT. It is translated as CASSIAPGNQPQHF.

CDR3 DNA: TGTGCCAGCACGGGACAGGGGAAGCCTGAAGCTTTCTTT. Encoded protein: CASTGQGKPEAFF. The rearrangement joins TRBV7-2 to TRBJ1-1; 10 positions agree with TRBD1. This CDR3 region has 13 residues. After removal of 7 bases from V and 6 bases from J, the junction contained 5 bases not matched to a gene. Germline V lookup: CDR1 SGHTA, CDR2 FQGNSA.

This clone was found once. The rearrangement links TRBV5-8 to TRBJ1-1; the match to TRBD1 covers 9 bases. Germline CDR1 SGHTS, CDR2 YDEGEE. V was clipped by 9 bases and J by 8 bases; unmatched bases: 29. The CDR3 is 19 amino acids. This CDR3 is CATAGTGFTFFYLNPEAFF. DNA for the CDR3: TGTGCCACTGCGGGGACAGGGTTTACTTTTTTTTACCTCAACCCGGAAGCTTTCTTT.

This rearrangement joins TRBV11-3 to TRBJ1-1; D is undetermined. With 4 bases removed from V and 4 bases from J, the gap between germline ends came to 10 bases. CDR1 is SGHNT and CDR2 is YENEEA in the germline V gene. The CDR3 has 13 amino acids. The CDR3 DNA sequence: TGTGCCAGCAGCTCCTGGAGTGGCACTGAAGCTTTCTTT. The encoded protein is CASSSWSGTEAFF.

The chain combines TRBV6-5 with TRBJ2-7, with TRBD2 identical over 13 bases. The CDR3 length is 15 residues. The germline gives CDR1 MNHEY, CDR2 SVGAGI. Unmatched junction bases numbered 6, after V lost 5 bases and J lost 5 bases. In DNA form, the CDR3 reads TGTGCCAGCAGTCTGACTAGCGGGGGGCCCGACGAGCAGTACTTC. Translation gives CASSLTSGGPDEQYF.

The chain carries TRBV7-6 and TRBJ2-1; 8 bases match TRBD2. The CDR3 consists of 14 residues. CDR1 is SGHVS and CDR2 is FNYEAQ in the germline V gene. The V gene end was trimmed by 3 bases and the J gene end by 7 bases; junction bases not matched to a gene: 5. For the CDR3, the DNA is TGTGCCAGCAGCTTGTCGGGGGGGAGTAATGAGCAGTTCTTC. Protein product: CASSLSGGSNEQFF.

The CDR3 is CASIYKGGVQETQYF. CDR3 in DNA: TGTGCCAGCATCTATAAAGGGGGTGTACAAGAGACCCAGTACTTC. The V gene is TRBV7-9, the J gene TRBJ2-5, with D possibly being TRBD1 (6 bases). Germline assignment: CDR1 SEHNR and CDR2 FQNEAQ (reference sequence). The CDR3 spans 15 residues. The V end lost 7 bases, the J end lost 2 bases, and 17 bases lay between the germline ends.

J is TRBJ1-6 and V is TRBV12-5; D unclear. CDR1 and CDR2 (germline): LGHNT, FRNRAP. V was pared by 6 bases and J by 6 bases, with 15 bases between. The CDR3 consists of 15 residues. The CDR3 DNA follows: TGTGCTAGTGGCCAGTCACACCGGAGTAATTCACCCCTCCACTTT. Translating gives CASGQSHRSNSPLHF. Looking up the rest from reference TRBV12-5 and TRBJ1-6 gives the full variable domain: DARVTQTPRHKVTEMGQEVTMRCQPILGHNTVFWYRQTMMQGLELLAYFRNRAPLDDSGMPKDRFSAEMPDATLATLKIQPSEPRDSAVYFCASGQSHRSNSPLHFGNGTRLTVT.

The CDR3 DNA follows: TGTGCCAGCAGCTTGGTCAGGGGAAATTCACCCCTCCACTTT. This translates into CASSLVRGNSPLHF. V is TRBV11-2 and J is TRBJ1-6, with D perhaps matching TRBD1 (6 bases). The CDR3 extends over 14 amino acids. With 3 bases removed from V and 7 bases from J, the gap between germline ends came to 10 bases. The germline CDR1 and CDR2 sequences are SGHAT and FQNNGV.

The CDR3 sequence is CASSRPVWGPPEQYF. The DNA for the CDR3 is TGTGCCAGCAGTAGACCCGTGTGGGGGCCCCCCGAGCAGTACTTC. The chain combines TRBV28 with TRBJ2-7, with D maybe TRBD1 (6 bases). CDR1 MDHEN and CDR2 SYDVKM come from the germline V gene. The CDR3 covers 15 residues. V lost 5 bases, J lost 6 bases, and 20 bases lay in between.

V is TRBV5-6 and J is TRBJ2-1; TRBD1 aligns across 7 bases. Germline CDR1 is SGHDT and CDR2 is YYEEEE. V gave up 5 bases and J gave up 11 bases; unmatched junction bases: 7. The CDR3 covers 12 residues. The CDR3 sequence: CASSSSGQQQFF. The CDR3 bases are TGTGCCAGCAGTTCCTCGGGACAGCAGCAGTTCTTC.

The V call is TRBV7-9, the J call TRBJ2-6; no firm D call. Per germline, CDR1 SEHNR and CDR2 FQNEAQ (reference sequence). This CDR3 comprises 14 residues. V was pared by 8 bases and J by 0 bases, with 8 bases between. CDR3 DNA: TGTGCCAGCGGTAGAAGCTCTGGGGCCAACGTCCTGACTTTC. Translation: CASGRSSGANVLTF.